These T cell receptor beta chains were read from a single sample in a study of response to subunit inactivated influenza vaccine. TCRdb reprocessed the RT-PCR reads via MiXCR and lists one record per CDR3 protein. Here the sample spans 650,000 or so distinct CDR3 sequences, around 15% being singletons. The source material was PBMCs from blood, sampled 14 days before vaccination. All receptors derive from a man aged 50 to 60 who received an inactivated influenza vaccine. The CDR3 runs from the conserved cysteine through the conserved F or W. The order of the fields is V gene, J gene, D gene, clone size, CDR3 protein, CDR3 DNA. A D gene is named only where the DNA matches it firmly. The size of a clone is reported for some rows only, either as once, few or many, or as a class for expanded clones.

v_gene: TRBV6-5
j_gene: TRBJ2-1
d_gene: TRBD2
abundance: NA
CDR3aa: CASSSLGTSGSSEQFF
CDR3nt: TGTGCCAGCAGTTCCTTGGGGACTAGCGGGAGCTCTGAGCAGTTCTTC

v_gene: TRBV2
j_gene: TRBJ1-5
d_gene: NA
abundance: NA
CDR3aa: CASSRTATEQPQHF
CDR3nt: TGTGCCAGCAGCCGGACAGCAACGGAGCAGCCCCAGCATTTT

v_gene: TRBV5-1
j_gene: TRBJ2-7
d_gene: TRBD1
abundance: few
CDR3aa: CASSLAGDREEQYF
CDR3nt: TGCGCCAGCAGCTTGGCCGGAGACAGGGAAGAGCAGTACTTC

v_gene: TRBV7-2
j_gene: TRBJ2-3
d_gene: TRBD1
abundance: few
CDR3aa: CASRGDRAGTDTQYF
CDR3nt: TGTGCCAGCAGAGGGGACAGGGCGGGCACAGATACGCAGTATTTT

v_gene: TRBV12-3/TRBV12-4
j_gene: TRBJ2-3
d_gene: TRBD2
abundance: few
CDR3aa: CASRARASGISDTQYF
CDR3nt: TGTGCCAGCAGGGCGCGGGCTAGCGGGATATCAGATACGCAGTATTTT

v_gene: TRBV2
j_gene: TRBJ1-1
d_gene: NA
abundance: NA
CDR3aa: CASPRRGGGTEAFF
CDR3nt: TGTGCCAGCCCTAGACGAGGGGGAGGGACTGAAGCTTTCTTT

v_gene: TRBV9
j_gene: TRBJ2-1
d_gene: NA
abundance: NA
CDR3aa: CASSVGGTSSYNEQFF
CDR3nt: TGTGCCAGCAGCGTAGGCGGCACGAGCTCCTACAATGAGCAGTTCTTC

v_gene: TRBV20-1
j_gene: TRBJ2-5
d_gene: NA
abundance: many
CDR3aa: CSASLRGGRETQYF
CDR3nt: TGCAGTGCTAGCTTAAGGGGGGGGAGGGAGACCCAGTACTTC

v_gene: TRBV6-6
j_gene: TRBJ2-7
d_gene: NA
abundance: NA
CDR3aa: CASGTPERTEQYF
CDR3nt: TGTGCCAGCGGGACGCCCGAACGAACCGAGCAGTACTTC

v_gene: TRBV7-6
j_gene: TRBJ1-5
d_gene: NA
abundance: NA
CDR3aa: CASGGGNNQPQHF
CDR3nt: TGTGCCAGCGGTGGGGGAAACAATCAGCCCCAGCATTTT